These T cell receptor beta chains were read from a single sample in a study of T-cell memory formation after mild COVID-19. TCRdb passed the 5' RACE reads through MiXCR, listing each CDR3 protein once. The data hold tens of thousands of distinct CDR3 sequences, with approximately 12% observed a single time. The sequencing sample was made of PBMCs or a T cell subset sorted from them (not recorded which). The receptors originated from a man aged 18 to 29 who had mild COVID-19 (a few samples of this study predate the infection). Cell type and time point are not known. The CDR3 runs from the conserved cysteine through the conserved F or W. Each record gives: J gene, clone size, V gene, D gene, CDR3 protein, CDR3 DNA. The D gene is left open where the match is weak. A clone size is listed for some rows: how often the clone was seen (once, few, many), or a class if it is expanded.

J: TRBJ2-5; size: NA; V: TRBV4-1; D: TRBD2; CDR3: CASSQAALAGGGRETQYF; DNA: TGCGCCAGCAGCCAAGCGGCGCTAGCGGGGGGCGGGCGAGAGACCCAGTACTTC
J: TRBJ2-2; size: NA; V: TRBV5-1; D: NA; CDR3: CASSLAGVGAGELFF; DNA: TGCGCCAGCAGCTTGGCGGGGGTCGGGGCCGGGGAGCTGTTTTTT
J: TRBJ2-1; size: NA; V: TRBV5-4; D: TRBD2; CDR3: CASSLRGSGGADEQFF; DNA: TGTGCCAGCAGCCTTCGTGGAAGCGGGGGGGCAGATGAGCAGTTCTTC
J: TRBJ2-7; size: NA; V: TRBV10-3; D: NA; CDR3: CAISESAQVSSYEQYF; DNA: TGTGCCATCAGTGAGTCGGCGCAGGTCAGCTCCTACGAGCAGTACTTC
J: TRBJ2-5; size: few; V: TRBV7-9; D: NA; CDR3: CASSLGAGPQETQYF; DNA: TGTGCCAGCAGCTTAGGAGCGGGCCCGCAAGAGACCCAGTACTTC
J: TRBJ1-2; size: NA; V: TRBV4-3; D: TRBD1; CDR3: CASSQDLTGTYGYTF; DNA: TGCGCCAGCAGCCAAGATTTGACAGGGACCTATGGCTACACCTTC
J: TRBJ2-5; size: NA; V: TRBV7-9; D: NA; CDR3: CASSLNGGRRETQYF; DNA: TGTGCCAGCAGCTTAAACGGGGGACGTCGGGAGACCCAGTACTTC
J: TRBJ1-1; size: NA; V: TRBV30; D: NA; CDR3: CAWSTGSEAFF; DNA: TGTGCCTGGAGTACGGGCTCTGAAGCTTTCTTT
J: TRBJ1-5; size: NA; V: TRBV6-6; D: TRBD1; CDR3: CATLTPSGWGSPGQGLQPQHF; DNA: TGTGCCACCCTGACACCGTCCGGATGGGGTAGCCCGGGACAGGGATTACAGCCCCAGCATTTT
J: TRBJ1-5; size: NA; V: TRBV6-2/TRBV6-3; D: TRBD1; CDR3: CASTRTGMSNQPQHF; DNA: TGTGCCAGCACCCGGACAGGGATGAGCAATCAGCCCCAGCATTTT
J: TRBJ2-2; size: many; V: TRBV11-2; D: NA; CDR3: CASSLATNTGELFF; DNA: TGTGCCAGCAGCTTAGCCACGAACACCGGGGAGCTGTTTTTT
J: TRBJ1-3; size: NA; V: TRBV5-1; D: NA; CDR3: CASSPQGRGSGNTIYF; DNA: TGCGCCAGCAGCCCACAGGGTAGGGGTTCTGGAAACACCATATATTTT
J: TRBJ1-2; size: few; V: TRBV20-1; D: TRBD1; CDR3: CSASHGVQGYGYTF; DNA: TGCAGTGCTAGTCATGGCGTACAGGGGTATGGCTACACCTTC
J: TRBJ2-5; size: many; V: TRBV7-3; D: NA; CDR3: CASSPTATQETQYF; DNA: TGTGCCAGCAGCCCCACGGCAACTCAAGAGACCCAGTACTTC
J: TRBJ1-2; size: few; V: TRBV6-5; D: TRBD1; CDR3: CASGTGGFYGYTF; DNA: TGTGCCAGCGGGACAGGGGGCTTCTATGGCTACACCTTC